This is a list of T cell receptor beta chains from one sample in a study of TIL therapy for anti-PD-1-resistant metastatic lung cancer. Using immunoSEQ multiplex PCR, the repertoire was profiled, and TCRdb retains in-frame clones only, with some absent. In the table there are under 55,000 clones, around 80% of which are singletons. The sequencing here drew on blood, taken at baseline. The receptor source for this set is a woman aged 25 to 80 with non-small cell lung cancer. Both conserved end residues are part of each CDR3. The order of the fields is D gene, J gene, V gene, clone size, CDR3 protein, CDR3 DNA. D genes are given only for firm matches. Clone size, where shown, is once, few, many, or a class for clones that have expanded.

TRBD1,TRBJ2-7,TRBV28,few,CASRPGQPYEQYF,TGTGCCAGCAGGCCGGGACAGCCCTACGAGCAGTACTTC
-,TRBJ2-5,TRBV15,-,CATSRDEPSARIGQYF,TGTGCCACCAGCAGAGATGAGCCCTCGGCGAGAATCGGGCAGTACTTC
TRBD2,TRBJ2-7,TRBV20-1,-,CSASKVAGAHF,TGCAGTGCTAGTAAAGTAGCGGGAGCCCACTTC
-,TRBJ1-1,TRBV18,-,CASSPPVGTEAFF,TGTGCCAGCTCACCACCGGTAGGCACTGAAGCTTTCTTT
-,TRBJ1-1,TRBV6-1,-,CASSEGNSNTEAFF,TGTGCCAGCAGTGAAGGGAACAGCAACACTGAAGCTTTCTTT
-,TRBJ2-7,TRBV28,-,CASSSGTELSYEQYF,TGTGCCAGCAGTTCCGGGACGGAGCTCTCCTACGAGCAGTACTTC
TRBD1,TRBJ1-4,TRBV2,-,CASNRQGGQTNEKLFF,TGTGCCAGCAATCGACAGGGAGGACAAACTAATGAAAAACTGTTTTTT
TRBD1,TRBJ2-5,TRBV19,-,CASSTGTGWYF,TGTGCCAGTAGTACTGGGACAGGGTGGTACTTC
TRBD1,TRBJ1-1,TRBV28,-,CASSLGQGRTEAFF,TGTGCCAGCAGTTTGGGACAGGGGCGTACTGAAGCTTTCTTT
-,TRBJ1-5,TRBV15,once,CATSRDRVSNQPQHF,TGTGCCACCAGCAGAGATCGGGTGAGCAATCAGCCCCAGCATTTT
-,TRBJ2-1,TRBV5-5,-,CASIRDISSYNEQFF,TGTGCCAGCATCCGGGACATTAGCTCCTACAATGAGCAGTTCTTC
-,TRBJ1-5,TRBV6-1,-,CASSRYSAGEWPQHF,TGTGCCAGCAGCCGCTACAGTGCCGGGGAATGGCCCCAGCATTTT
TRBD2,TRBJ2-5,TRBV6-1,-,CASSTSGGEETQYF,TGTGCCAGCAGTACTAGCGGGGGCGAAGAGACCCAGTACTTC
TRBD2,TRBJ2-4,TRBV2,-,CASSDLIGSGIDENIQYF,TGTGCCAGCAGTGATTTAATAGGTAGCGGGATCGACGAAAACATTCAGTACTTC
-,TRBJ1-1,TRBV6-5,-,CASSLGRGTEAFF,TGTGCCAGCAGCCTCGGCCGGGGGACTGAAGCTTTCTTT
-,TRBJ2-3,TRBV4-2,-,CASSHSADLTDTQYF,TGTGCCAGCAGCCACTCAGCGGATCTCACAGATACGCAGTATTTT
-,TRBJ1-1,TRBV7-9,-,CASSLEEVRVNTEAFF,TGTGCCAGCAGCTTAGAGGAGGTCAGGGTGAACACTGAAGCTTTCTTT
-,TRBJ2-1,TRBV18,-,CASSPDGGQFF,TGTGCCAGCTCACCAGACGGGGGGCAGTTCTTC
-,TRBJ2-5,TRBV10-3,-,CAISVGLQETQYF,TGTGCCATCAGTGTGGGTCTCCAAGAGACCCAGTACTTC
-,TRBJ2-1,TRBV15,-,CATSRVDGQYNEQFF,TGTGCCACCAGCAGAGTCGACGGCCAATACAATGAGCAGTTCTTC
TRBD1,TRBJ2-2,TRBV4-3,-,CASSQETGRNTGELFF,TGCGCCAGCAGCCAAGAGACAGGGAGGAACACCGGGGAGCTGTTTTTT
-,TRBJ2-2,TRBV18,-,CASSPQESWTGELFF,TGTGCCAGCTCACCACAGGAGTCCTGGACCGGGGAGCTGTTTTTT
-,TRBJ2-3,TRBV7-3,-,CASSLMVSGSTDTQYF,TGTGCCAGCAGCTTAATGGTGAGCGGGAGCACAGATACGCAGTATTTT
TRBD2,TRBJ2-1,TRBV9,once,CASSPHPGTRGTEQFF,TGTGCCAGCAGCCCCCACCCCGGGACTAGGGGGACTGAGCAGTTCTTC
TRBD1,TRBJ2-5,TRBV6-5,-,CASRGQGADGETQYF,TGTGCCAGCAGAGGACAGGGGGCTGATGGGGAGACCCAGTACTTC
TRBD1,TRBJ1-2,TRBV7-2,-,CASSWGQELIYGYTF,TGTGCCAGCAGCTGGGGACAGGAACTCATCTATGGCTACACCTTC
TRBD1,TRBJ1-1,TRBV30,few,CACRQGALDTEAFF,TGTGCCTGTAGACAGGGGGCGTTGGACACTGAAGCTTTCTTT
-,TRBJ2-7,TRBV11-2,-,CASSYAGTNSYEQYF,TGTGCCAGCAGCTACGCCGGGACAAACTCCTACGAGCAGTACTTC
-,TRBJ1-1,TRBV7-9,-,CASSLILRGTEAFF,TGTGCCAGCAGCTTAATCCTCAGGGGAACTGAAGCTTTCTTT
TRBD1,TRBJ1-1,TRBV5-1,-,CASSLGTVNTEAFF,TGCGCCAGCAGCTTAGGGACAGTGAACACTGAAGCTTTCTTT
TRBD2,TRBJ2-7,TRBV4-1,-,CASSPGGPDRPYEQYF,TGCGCCAGCAGCCCGGGGGGGCCGGATAGGCCCTACGAGCAGTACTTC
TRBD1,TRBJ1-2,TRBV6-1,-,CASSEAERQGYGYTF,TGTGCCAGCAGTGAAGCCGAGAGACAGGGGTATGGCTACACCTTC
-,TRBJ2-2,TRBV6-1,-,CASSVVTGNTGELFF,TGTGCCAGCAGTGTCGTCACAGGGAACACCGGGGAGCTGTTTTTT
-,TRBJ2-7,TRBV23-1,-,CASSPKLRDCDYEQYF,TGCGCCAGCAGTCCAAAACTCAGAGACTGCGACTACGAGCAGTACTTC
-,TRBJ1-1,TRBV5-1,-,CASSLGTDGATEAFF,TGCGCCAGCAGCTTGGGGACCGACGGAGCCACTGAAGCTTTCTTT
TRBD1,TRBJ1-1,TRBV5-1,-,CASRDRGTKAEAFF,TGCGCCAGCAGGGACAGGGGCACCAAGGCTGAAGCTTTCTTT
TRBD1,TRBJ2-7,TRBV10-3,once,CAISASGGQGSYEQYF,TGTGCCATCAGTGCTTCTGGGGGACAGGGCTCCTACGAGCAGTACTTC
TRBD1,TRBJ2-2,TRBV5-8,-,CASSFTTGTGITGELFF,TGTGCCAGCAGCTTCACAACCGGGACAGGCATCACCGGGGAGCTGTTTTTT
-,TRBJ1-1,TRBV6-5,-,CASREGLNTEAFF,TGTGCCAGCAGGGAAGGGCTGAACACTGAAGCTTTCTTT
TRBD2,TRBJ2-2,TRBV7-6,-,CASSLVIGLAGVTGELFF,TGTGCCAGCAGCTTAGTCATTGGACTAGCGGGAGTCACCGGGGAGCTGTTTTTT
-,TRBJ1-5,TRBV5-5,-,CASSYSGAGQPQHF,TGTGCCAGCAGCTATTCCGGGGCGGGACAGCCCCAGCATTTT
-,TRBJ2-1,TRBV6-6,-,CASRSTGMESYNEQFF,TGTGCCAGCAGGTCAACAGGGATGGAATCCTACAATGAGCAGTTCTTC
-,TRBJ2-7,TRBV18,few,CASSPIEGILGVEQYF,TGTGCCAGCTCACCGATTGAGGGAATCCTTGGGGTCGAGCAGTACTTC
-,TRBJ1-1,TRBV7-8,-,CASSLEREAFF,TGTGCCAGCAGCTTGGAGAGGGAGGCTTTCTTT
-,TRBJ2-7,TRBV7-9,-,CASSPTTTTYEQYF,TGTGCCAGCAGCCCCACTACGACCACCTACGAGCAGTACTTC
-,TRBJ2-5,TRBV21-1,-,CASSKVWLRTKGTQYF,TGTGCCAGCAGCAAAGTTTGGTTACGGACCAAGGGGACCCAGTACTTC
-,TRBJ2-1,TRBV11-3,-,CASSDTGTEDEQFF,TGTGCCAGCAGCGATACCGGGACTGAGGATGAGCAGTTCTTC
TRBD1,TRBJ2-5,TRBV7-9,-,CASSAQGAETQYF,TGTGCCAGCAGCGCGCAGGGGGCCGAGACCCAGTACTTC
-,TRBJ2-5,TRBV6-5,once,CASSYSGRLGETQYF,TGTGCCAGCAGTTACTCCGGACGGTTAGGAGAGACCCAGTACTTC
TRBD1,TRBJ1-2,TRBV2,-,CASSATTGGDYGYTF,TGTGCCAGCAGTGCAACGACAGGGGGCGACTATGGCTACACCTTC
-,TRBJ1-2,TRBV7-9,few,CASSLVPYGYTF,TGTGCCAGCAGCTTAGTTCCCTATGGCTACACCTTC
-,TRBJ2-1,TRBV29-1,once,CSVEGYNEQFF,TGCAGCGTTGAAGGGTACAATGAGCAGTTCTTC
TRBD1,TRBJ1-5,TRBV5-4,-,CASSLLGQGDNQPQHF,TGTGCCAGCAGCTTGCTGGGACAGGGAGACAATCAGCCCCAGCATTTT
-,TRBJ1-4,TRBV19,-,CASSPRQGSNEKLFF,TGTGCCAGTAGCCCCCGCCAGGGGTCTAATGAAAAACTGTTTTTT
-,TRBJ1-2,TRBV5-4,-,CASSLNLFGLGGKAGGYTF,TGTGCCAGCAGCTTGAATTTATTTGGTCTCGGGGGAAAGGCGGGAGGCTACACCTTC
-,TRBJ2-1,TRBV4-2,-,CASSQGPGYEQFF,TGTGCCAGCAGCCAAGGCCCGGGATATGAGCAGTTCTTC
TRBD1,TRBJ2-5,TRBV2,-,CASRMDRGSQETQYF,TGTGCCAGCAGGATGGACAGGGGTTCTCAAGAGACCCAGTACTTC
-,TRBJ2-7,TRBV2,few,CASRMTGGELNEQYF,TGTGCCAGCAGAATGACCGGGGGAGAACTAAACGAGCAGTACTTC